In its sample, the clone carrying this T cell receptor (beta chain) was seen a few times. Its antigen is not known. These data belong to a study of vaccination and CD4 T cells after COVID-19. Study at large: The peptides that stimulated the cells were overlapping spike peptides from SARS-CoV-2, HCoV-NL63, HCoV-OC43 and HCoV-229E.

CDR1 and CDR2 (germline): GTSNPN, SVGIG (reference sequence). The CDR3 has 14 amino acids. V was pared by 3 bases and J by 1 base, with 9 bases between. Scientists ran DNA taken from cultured CD4+ T cells through the Oncomine TCR Beta short-read assay for sequencing. MiXCR, applied by TCRdb to the PCR reads, yields one record per CDR3 protein. This table holds under 25,000 distinct CDR3 sequences, roughly 29% found once. Treatment noted: approximately nine-day PBMC culture with coronavirus spike peptide pools or control peptides (ViraFEST assay). With about ten days of culture completed, CD4+ T cells were isolated by negative selection.

The genes are TRBV30 and TRBJ2-2; no clear D gene. This TCR was sampled from a human donor with COVID-19. Sequencing was done on a sample of cultured CD4+ T cells from blood. CDR3 sequence reads: CAWRGIKNTGELFF. The CDR3 DNA reads as TGTGCCTGGAGGGGGATCAAGAACACCGGGGAGCTGTTTTTT.